The next 3 T cell receptor beta chains were all read from a single sample in a study of T cells in Graves' hyperthyroidism and ophthalmopathy. Amplified TCR beta CDR3 regions derived from RNA transcripts. An initial round of RT-PCR targeting the TCR CDR3 relied on the HTBI primer set. Each CDR3 protein is one row after TCRdb ran MiXCR on the multiplex PCR reads. The sample consists of fewer than 400,000 distinct CDR3 sequences, 15% to 17% of them appearing once. The sample was blood. These receptors were collected from a woman between 18 and 29 years old with Graves' hyperthyroidism that later progressed to Graves' ophthalmopathy.

As regards this clonotype: A junction end diverges from the germline sequence, so it may reflect a read error. DNA for the CDR3: TGTGCCAGCAGCTTAACTAGCGGGACTAGCGGGATAGATGAGCAGCTCTTC. Translation gives CASSLTSGTSGIDEQLF. The chain employs TRBV3-1 and TRBJ2-1; 13 bases are a match to TRBD2. This CDR3 has 17 residues. CDR1 and CDR2 from the germline V gene are LGHDT and YNNKEL (reference sequence).

This clonotype occurred once. The V call is TRBV29-1, the J call TRBJ2-1; a possible D gene is TRBD2 (6 bases). CDR1 SQVTM and CDR2 ANQGSEA come from the germline V gene. The ends were cut back, 4 bases at V and 10 bases at J, with 14 bases in the middle. CDR3 size: 12 residues. Here the CDR3 reads CSVGRLEGEQFF. CDR3 DNA: TGCAGCGTTGGCCGGCTGGAGGGGGAGCAGTTCTTC.

The table lists this clonotype with many counts. The chain has TRBV27 and TRBJ2-5, with 8 bases fitting TRBD1. This CDR3 is built from 13 residues. Germline CDR1 is MNHEY and CDR2 is SMNVEV (reference sequence). V lost 3 bases to trimming and J lost 5 bases; unmatched junction nucleotides: 2. The DNA of the CDR3 is TGTGCCAGCAGTTTCCGGACAGGGGAGACCCAGTACTTC. It specifies CASSFRTGETQYF.